This T cell receptor beta chain was sequenced for a study of CD8 T cells in ankylosing spondylitis. Study-level results: Significant enrichment of disease-linked clones was reported in matched ankylosing spondylitis synovial fluid. Within ankylosing spondylitis blood, a TCR beta motif made up of under 10 highly homologous variants appeared to be characteristic.

This clonotype was recorded a few times. Its target is unknown. The CDR3 has 15 amino acids. The germline gives CDR1 MDHEN, CDR2 SYDVKM. V gave up 6 bases and J gave up 5 bases, with 17 bases separating them. Quantitative 5'-RACE with molecular barcodes produced the TCR beta libraries. TCRdb processed the 5' RACE reads anew with MiXCR; each CDR3 protein has one entry. The sample consists of some 120,000 distinct CDR3 sequences, roughly 13% of them appearing once. The sequenced sample consisted of blood, either unsorted or a sorted T cell fraction (not recorded which). This receptor was taken from a female donor with ankylosing spondylitis or in good health (not recorded which). The chain employs TRBV28 and TRBJ1-5; D uncertain. In DNA form, the CDR3 reads TGTGCCAGCAGCCCCGTCGGAGGAGACGATCAGCCCCAGCATTTT. Protein sequence: CASSPVGGDDQPQHF.